Each of the 9 T cell receptor beta chains below was sequenced from the same sample in a study of T cell clonality in common variable immunodeficiency. Sequencing was performed with immunoSEQ multiplex PCR; in TCRdb, only in-frame clones are kept and a portion is missing. This sample has 30,000 to 40,000 clones, each found more than once. Sequencing was carried out using peripheral blood mononuclear cells. These receptors all come from a person aged 18-70 years in good health.

This clone came up many times. The read is 3 residues too short to cover the CDR3 end, so that end is filled in from the germline J gene. The V call is TRBV4-2, the J call TRBJ1-2, with D tentatively TRBD1 (6 bases). The CDR3 sequence is 16 residues long. Germline V gene data show CDR1 as LGHNA and CDR2 as YNFKEQ. The CDR3 protein is CASSQDAPGDLGGYTF. The CDR3 bases that were read are TGTGCCAGCAGCCAAGACGCGCCAGGGGATCTGGGCGGC.

This clone was counted ten times or more. The CDR3 goes on 3 residues after the read ends, and that part is filled in from the germline J gene. The rearrangement uses TRBV7-9 and TRBJ2-2; D gene uncertain. Germline CDR1 SEHNR, CDR2 FQNEAQ (reference sequence). The V gene lost 1 base and the J gene lost 4 bases, with 4 bases spanning the gap. This CDR3 is 13 amino acids long. The CDR3 loop reads CASSLGGTGELFF. The sequenced part of the CDR3 DNA is TGTGCCAGCAGCTTAGGAGGCACCGGGGAG.

At least ten counts were recorded for this clone. The read comes to an end 3 residues before the CDR3 does, leaving the germline J gene to fill in the end. This chain connects TRBV19 to TRBJ2-7; 9 bases match TRBD2. Germline CDR1 LNHDA, CDR2 SQIVND (reference sequence). With 3 bases clipped from V and 4 bases from J, the junction kept 16 bases outside the gene matches. The CDR3 has 18 amino acids. The covered CDR3 bases are TGTGCCAGTAGTATGCGCTCTCGTGGAGCGGGAGGAGGATACGAG. Protein: CASSMRSRGAGGGYE. From start to end, the CDR3 is CASSMRSRGAGGGYEQYF.

A few counts support this clone. A clone one base away is much larger, so this may be a read error. Read coverage stops 3 residues before the CDR3 terminus; the germline J gene supplies the remainder. The gene calls are TRBV30 and TRBJ1-4, with TRBD1 matching over 8 bases. CDR1 and CDR2 from the germline V gene are GTSNPN and SVGIG (reference sequence). The length of the CDR3 is 15 residues. The CDR3 bases that were read are TGTGCCTGGGGGGACAGGATCTCTGGGGCCAACGTA. As protein: CAWGDRISGANV. The whole CDR3 is CAWGDRISGANVLFF.

Many counts were recorded for this clone. The CDR3 is cut off 3 residues early in the read; its end comes from the germline J gene. The chain links TRBV6-2 or TRBV6-3 to TRBJ2-3, with D perhaps matching TRBD2 (5 bases). Trimming left V 2 bases short and J 2 bases short, with 11 bases between. CDR3 length: 15 residues. Germline CDR1 reads MNHEY; CDR2 reads SVGEGT. CDR3 DNA (partial): TGTGCCAGCAGTTACAGCGGTGAGAACACAGATACG. It encodes CASSYSGENTDT. The entire CDR3 is CASSYSGENTDTQYF.

This clone was observed many times. The CDR3 is cut off 3 residues early in the read; its end comes from the germline J gene. The rearrangement links TRBV20-1 to TRBJ2-2; possibly TRBD1 for D (5 bases). Looked up from germline, CDR1 is DFQATT and CDR2 is SNEGSKA (reference sequence). The CDR3 totals 17 residues. Trimming removed 0 bases at V and 2 bases at J, with 16 bases between. CDR3 DNA, as far as it was read: TGCAGTGCTAGAGATATGCGGCGACAGACAAACACCGGGGAG. Residues: CSARDMRRQTNTGE. The entire CDR3 protein is CSARDMRRQTNTGELFF.

This clone was seen at least ten times. CDR3 region: CASSFSGGSSYEQYF. Partial CDR3 DNA: TGCGCCAGCAGCTTTTCGGGGGGTAGTTCCTACGAG. The rearrangement joins TRBV5-1 to TRBJ2-7; 7 bases line up with TRBD2. The read comes to an end 3 residues before the CDR3 does, leaving the germline J gene to fill in the end. CDR3 length equals 15 residues. Germline CDR1 is SGHRS and CDR2 is YFSETQ. Losses at the gene ends were 2 bases for V and 1 base for J; bases not matched to a gene: 6.

The table lists this clone with many counts. The missing CDR3 end, 3 residues past where the read stops, is filled in from the germline J gene. This chain uses TRBV9 with TRBJ2-1; TRBD2 matches 10 bases. The V and J ends lost 0 bases and 8 bases, in that order; junction bases with no gene match: 5. This CDR3 region has 15 residues. Germline values: CDR1 SGDLS, CDR2 YYNGEE. CDR3 DNA, as far as it was read: TGTGCCAGCAGCGTAGGACTAGCGGGTAGATATGAG. Translated: CASSVGLAGRYE. The entire CDR3 reads CASSVGLAGRYEQFF.

This clone turned up a few times. The observed sequence ends 3 residues before the CDR3 terminus, with the missing tail filled in from the germline J gene. This chain joins TRBV11-2 and TRBJ2-7, with a possible D match to TRBD1 (6 bases). The germline CDR1 and CDR2 sequences are SGHAT and FQNNGV. The CDR3 runs to 14 residues. V lost 5 bases to trimming and J lost 3 bases, with 14 bases between them. The part of the CDR3 DNA that was read is TGTGCCAGCAGCGGGCAAGGACAGCTCTACGAG. It translates to CASSGQGQLYE. The CDR3 as a whole reads CASSGQGQLYEQYF. Full variable domain (remainder filled in from reference TRBV11-2 and TRBJ2-7): EAGVAQSPRYKIIEKRQSVAFWCNPISGHATLYWYQQILGQGPKLLIQFQNNGVVDDSQLPKDRFSAERLKGVDSTLKIQPAKLEDSAVYLCASSGQGQLYEQYFGPGTRLTVT.